This TCR beta chain was captured in a study of cytomegalovirus exposure and HLA in healthy donors. A 120-subject validation cohort, separate from the approximately 610-subject first cohort, supplied the donors. Assay used: immunoSEQ multiplex PCR; TCRdb lists only in-frame clones, some missing. The table includes 150,000 to 200,000 clones, about 82% detected once. Trimming cost V 6 bases and J 2 bases, with 7 bases left between them. Germline CDR1 reads ENHRY; CDR2 reads SYGVKD. The CDR3 length is 13 residues. This sequence joins TRBV10-3 and TRBJ1-4, with D tentatively TRBD1 (5 bases). The source is a man aged 25-45 years in good health and CMV-seropositive. Sequenced input: PBMCs. The CDR3 sequence: CAIRKGTNEKLFF. DNA of the CDR3: TGTGCCATCAGGAAGGGGACTAATGAAAAACTGTTTTTT.